This T cell receptor (beta chain) was identified in a study of T cell clonotyping in hematopoietic cell transplantation. Points from the study as a whole: At the given depth, recipient repertoires were over 95% de novo clonotypes. Pathologically expanded recipient clonotypes increased progressively from day 30 to day 180 as diversity fell.

The CDR3 sequence is 17 residues long. Trimming removed 3 bases at V and 0 bases at J, with 16 bases between. Germline CDR1 is SGDLS and CDR2 is YYNGEE. Only in-frame clones appear in the TCRdb table, and some are missing; sequencing was by immunoSEQ multiplex PCR. The data show roughly 30,000 clones, with about 92% seen just once and about 2.3% held by the top ten. Time point of the sample: recipient sample about 28 days before transplant, after cytoreduction. Remarks on this clone: Its cognate antigen is unknown.

This specimen was peripheral blood mononuclear cells, taken before stem cell transplant. V and J are TRBV9 and TRBJ1-3, with a weak D call TRBD1 (5 bases). The clonotype comes from a man aged 45-65 years with acute myeloid leukemia. Some clones in this sample may be carry-over from other donors' samples. CDR3 loop: CASSAGGAGSSGNTIYF. The CDR3 DNA reads TGTGCCAGCAGCGCGGGAGGAGCAGGGAGCTCTGGAAACACCATATATTTT.